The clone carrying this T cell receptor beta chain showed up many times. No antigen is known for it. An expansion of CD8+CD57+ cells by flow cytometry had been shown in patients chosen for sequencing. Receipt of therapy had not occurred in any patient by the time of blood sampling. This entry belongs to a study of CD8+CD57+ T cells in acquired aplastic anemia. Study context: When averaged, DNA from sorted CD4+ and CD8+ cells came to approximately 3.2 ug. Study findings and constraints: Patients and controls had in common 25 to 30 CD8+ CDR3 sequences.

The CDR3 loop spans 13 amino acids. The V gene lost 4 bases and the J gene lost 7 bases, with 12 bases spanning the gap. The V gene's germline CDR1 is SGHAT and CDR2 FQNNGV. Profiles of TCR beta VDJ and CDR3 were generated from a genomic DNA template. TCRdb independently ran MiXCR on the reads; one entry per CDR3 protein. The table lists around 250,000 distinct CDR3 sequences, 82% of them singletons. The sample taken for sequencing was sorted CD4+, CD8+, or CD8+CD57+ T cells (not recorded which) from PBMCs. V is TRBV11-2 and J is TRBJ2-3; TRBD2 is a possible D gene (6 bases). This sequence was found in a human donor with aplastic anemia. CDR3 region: CASSWGGGYTQYF. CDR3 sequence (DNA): TGTGCCAGCAGCTGGGGTGGAGGGTATACGCAGTATTTT.